A selection of T cell receptor beta chains follows, all from one sample in a study of T cell clones after liver transplantation. Assay: immunoSEQ multiplex PCR; the TCRdb copy retains only in-frame clones and omits some. The repertoire holds tens of thousands of clones, with approximately 81% as singletons. The sequencing here drew on CD4+ T cells from blood, taken less than 50 months after liver transplant. The receptors here all came from a human patient who received a liver transplant. Some T cells may be transferred from the graft donor. CDR3s include the opening cysteine and the closing phenylalanine or tryptophan. A D gene is named only where the DNA matches it firmly. A row's size may be missing; if present it is once, few, many or a size class.

abundance	d_gene	j_gene	v_gene	CDR3nt	CDR3aa
-	-	TRBJ2-7	TRBV7-8	TGTGCCAGCAGCACTACAGGACACCTATTTGATGAGCAGTACTTC	CASSTTGHLFDEQYF
-	-	TRBJ2-3	TRBV21-1	TGTGCCAGCAGCAAATTGGAGAACGGGGGGACCTTAGTAGATACGCAGTATTTT	CASSKLENGGTLVDTQYF
-	-	TRBJ1-1	TRBV28	TGTGCCAGCAGTCAACAGGGTATATGGGCTGAAGCTTTCTTT	CASSQQGIWAEAFF
-	-	TRBJ1-1	TRBV6-5	TGTGCCAGCAGCCATCGGGGTGCAGCTTTCTTT	CASSHRGAAFF
-	-	TRBJ1-6	TRBV6-5	TGTGCCAGCAGTTACGGTTCGACTATCCTTAATTCACCCCTCCACTTT	CASSYGSTILNSPLHF
-	TRBD1	TRBJ1-1	TRBV5-1	TGCGCCAGCAGCTTGCAGGGGGGGTCGATGAACACTGAAGCTTTCTTT	CASSLQGGSMNTEAFF
-	-	TRBJ2-7	TRBV21-1	TGTGCCAGCAGCCCCACCGGTCCGTACGAGCAGTACTTC	CASSPTGPYEQYF
-	TRBD2	TRBJ2-7	TRBV2	TGTGCCAGCAGGCGGGAGCTCTCCTACGAGCAGTACTTC	CASRRELSYEQYF
-	-	TRBJ2-2	TRBV6-4	TGTGCCAGCACTATTTCCGGGCCTAACACCGGGGAGCTGTTTTTT	CASTISGPNTGELFF
-	TRBD2	TRBJ2-1	TRBV11-2	TGTGCCAGCAGCTTGTTTTCGCGGGAGATAAATGAGCAGTTCTTC	CASSLFSREINEQFF
once	TRBD2	TRBJ2-1	TRBV5-1	TGCGCCAGCAGCTTGGCCACTAGCGGGATGAACAATGAGCAGTTCTTC	CASSLATSGMNNEQFF
-	TRBD1	TRBJ2-1	TRBV9	TGTGCCAGCAGCGTAGCCGGGACAGGGTGGTATGAGCAGTTCTTC	CASSVAGTGWYEQFF
-	-	TRBJ2-7	TRBV11-3	TGTGCCAGCCTCGGACGGCGTAACCCCCCGGACGAGCAGTACTTC	CASLGRRNPPDEQYF
once	-	TRBJ1-2	TRBV6-5	TGTGCCAGCAGATCAGTCCAGGGTCCGGACTATGGCTACACCTTC	CASRSVQGPDYGYTF
-	-	TRBJ2-1	TRBV6-5	TGTGCCAGCGGCCGGGAGCGATACAATGAGCAGTTCTTC	CASGRERYNEQFF
-	-	TRBJ1-5	TRBV28	TGTGCCAGCAGTCTAGGAGGGGAGGGCAATCAGCCCCAGCATTTT	CASSLGGEGNQPQHF
-	-	TRBJ2-1	TRBV6-1	TGTGCCAGCAGTGAAGCTTTTAATAGACGCTACAATGAGCAGTTCTTC	CASSEAFNRRYNEQFF
-	-	TRBJ1-5	TRBV9	TGTGCCAGCAGCCCACGTCCCGGAGAGCCCCGGCATTTT	CASSPRPGEPRHF
-	TRBD1	TRBJ2-6	TRBV4-3	TGCGCCAGCAGCCAGGCAGGGGGTTCTGGGGCCAACGTCCTGACTTTC	CASSQAGGSGANVLTF
-	-	TRBJ2-5	TRBV25-1	TGTGCCAGCAGCCCAGAAGCGGCGACGGGGATCTTAGTGGAGACCCAGTACTTC	CASSPEAATGILVETQYF
-	-	TRBJ1-5	TRBV7-3	TGTGCCAGCAGCTTGTTTGGGGATCAGCCCCAGCATTTT	CASSLFGDQPQHF
-	-	TRBJ2-1	TRBV28	TGTGCCAGCAGTTCCTTCCGCGGACTGTTCTACAATGAGCAGTTCTTC	CASSSFRGLFYNEQFF
-	TRBD1	TRBJ1-2	TRBV7-9	TGTGCCAGCAGCTTAGTACAGGGGGAAGGGAGAGGCTACACCTTC	CASSLVQGEGRGYTF
-	-	TRBJ1-1	TRBV10-3	TGTGCCATCAGTGAATCGTCGGTGGGCGGGCGGACTGAAGCTTTCTTT	CAISESSVGGRTEAFF
-	-	TRBJ2-3	TRBV6-4	TGTGCCAGCAGTGAAAATAGTCGGCAGGGAGCGCAGTATTTT	CASSENSRQGAQYF
once	-	TRBJ1-2	TRBV18	TGTGCCAGCTCACCACCGGGGCAGACCAACTATGGCTACACCTTC	CASSPPGQTNYGYTF
-	TRBD2	TRBJ2-1	TRBV10-3	TGTGCCATCAGTGGAGGTAACCAAGCGGGAGGGGTTTACAATGAGCAGTTCTTC	CAISGGNQAGGVYNEQFF
-	TRBD2	TRBJ2-3	TRBV9	TGTGCCAGCAGCTCCTTGGAGCGGGGGGTCACAGATACGCAGTATTTT	CASSSLERGVTDTQYF
-	TRBD2	TRBJ2-5	TRBV9	TGTGCCAGCAGTCCCAACAGCGGGAGTGGAGAGACCCAGTACTTC	CASSPNSGSGETQYF
-	-	TRBJ2-3	TRBV11-2	TGTGCCAGCAGCTTAGATGGGCCTAGCGTGGCGCAGTATTTT	CASSLDGPSVAQYF
-	-	TRBJ1-2	TRBV6-1	TGTGCCAGCATCGTTAGTTTAGGGGACTATGGCTACACCTTC	CASIVSLGDYGYTF
-	-	TRBJ1-5	TRBV21-1	TGTGCCAGCAATCAGCCCCAGCATTTT	CASNQPQHF
-	-	TRBJ2-5	TRBV11-2	TGTGCCAGCAGCTTAGGCAGATCGGAAGAGACCCAGTACTTC	CASSLGRSEETQYF
once	-	TRBJ2-7	TRBV6-1	TGTGCCAGCAGTGTCCCCGGGGCCGACTACGAGCAGTACTTC	CASSVPGADYEQYF
-	-	TRBJ1-1	TRBV19	TGTGCCAGTAGACCGATGTGGAGAGACCAAAACACTGAAGCTTTCTTT	CASRPMWRDQNTEAFF
-	TRBD1	TRBJ1-6	TRBV4-3	TGCGCCAGCAGCCATCCCCCCAGCAACAGGGGGAATAATAATTCACCCCTCCACTTT	CASSHPPSNRGNNNSPLHF
many	-	TRBJ1-1	TRBV9	TGTGCCAGCAGCCCTCTGGGGGGCACTGAAGCTTTCTTT	CASSPLGGTEAFF
-	-	TRBJ1-1	TRBV18	TGTGCCAGCTCACCACTTCAGTCCGGGAGGACAGTAACTAACACTGAAGCTTTCTTT	CASSPLQSGRTVTNTEAFF
few	TRBD2	TRBJ2-5	TRBV2	TGTGCCAGCAGTGGGGGACTAGCGGGGGGCCAGGTGGAGACCCAGTACTTC	CASSGGLAGGQVETQYF
-	-	TRBJ2-5	TRBV4-1	TGCGCCAGCAGCCAAGCCCAGGGATTGTGGACCCAGTACTTC	CASSQAQGLWTQYF
once	TRBD2	TRBJ2-5	TRBV5-4	TGTGCCAGCAGCTTGAGCGGGGCCCAAGAGACCCAGTACTTC	CASSLSGAQETQYF